This T cell receptor (beta chain) was identified in a study of T cells after yellow fever vaccination. Overall study results and limits: Reappearance after the booster was seen for most primary-vaccination clones, at roughly 96% CD4 and 70% to 90% CD8. Some clonotypes, a small share, were shared between CD4 and CD8 compartments.

Of note for this clonotype: Antigen unknown.

The CDR3 totals 14 residues. Deletions cut 5 bases from V and 2 bases from J, with 11 bases between. Germline values: CDR1 SGHTA, CDR2 FQGNSA. TCRdb analysed the 5' RACE reads with MiXCR anew, one entry per CDR3 protein. Of 150,000 to 200,000 distinct CDR3 sequences in the sample, under 7.5% are singletons; the top ten hold approximately 2.5%. The TCR originated in a man aged 18-30 years who received the YFV17D yellow fever vaccine. The chain is built from TRBV7-2 and TRBJ2-3; no clear D. The input for sequencing was CD4+ T cells sorted from PBMCs, taken 5 days after the first yellow fever vaccination. CDR3 sequence (DNA): TGTGCCAGCAGCGCGAACTACCACACAGATACGCAGTATTTT. Its translation is CASSANYHTDTQYF. Complete variable domain (other parts from reference TRBV7-2 and TRBJ2-3): GAGVSQSPSNKVTEKGKDVELRCDPISGHTALYWYRQSLGQGLEFLIYFQGNSAPDKSGLPSDRFSAERTGGSVSTLTIQRTQQEDSAVYLCASSANYHTDTQYFGPGTRLTVL.